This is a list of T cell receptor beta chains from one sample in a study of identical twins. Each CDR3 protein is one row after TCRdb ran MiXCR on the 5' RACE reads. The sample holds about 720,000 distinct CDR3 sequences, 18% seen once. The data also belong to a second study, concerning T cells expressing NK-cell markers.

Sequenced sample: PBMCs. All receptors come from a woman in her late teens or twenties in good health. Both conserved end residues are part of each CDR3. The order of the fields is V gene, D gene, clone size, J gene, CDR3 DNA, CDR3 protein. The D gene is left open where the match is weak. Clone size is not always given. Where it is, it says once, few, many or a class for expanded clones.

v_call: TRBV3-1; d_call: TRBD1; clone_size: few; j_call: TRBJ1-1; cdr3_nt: TGTGCCAGCAGCCCGGGACAGCTAATGACTGAAGCTTTCTTT; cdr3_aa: CASSPGQLMTEAFF
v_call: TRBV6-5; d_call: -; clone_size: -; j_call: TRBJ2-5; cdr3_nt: TGTGCCAGCAGTTACTCGGGCGACAATCAGTACTTC; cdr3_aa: CASSYSGDNQYF
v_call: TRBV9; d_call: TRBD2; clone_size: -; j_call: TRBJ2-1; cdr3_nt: TGTGCCAGCAGCCACACTAGCGGGAGGCCAGATGAGCAGTTCTTC; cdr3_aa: CASSHTSGRPDEQFF
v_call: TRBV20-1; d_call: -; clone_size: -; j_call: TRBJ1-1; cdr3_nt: TGCAGTGTTCCCCTGCCGGGACTACCAGCGGGTGAAGCTTTCTTT; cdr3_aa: CSVPLPGLPAGEAFF
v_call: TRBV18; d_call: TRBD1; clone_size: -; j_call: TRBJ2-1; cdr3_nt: TGTGCCAGCTCACCGCGGACAGGTAATGCTGAGCAGTTCTTC; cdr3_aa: CASSPRTGNAEQFF
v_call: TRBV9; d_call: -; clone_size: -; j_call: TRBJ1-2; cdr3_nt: TGTGCCAGCAGCGTATCCTATACCGAAGGCTACACCTTC; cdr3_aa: CASSVSYTEGYTF
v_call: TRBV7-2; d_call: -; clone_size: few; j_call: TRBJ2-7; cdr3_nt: TGTGCCAGCAGCTTCTCCCGAAGATCAACCTACGAGCAGTACTTC; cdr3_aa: CASSFSRRSTYEQYF
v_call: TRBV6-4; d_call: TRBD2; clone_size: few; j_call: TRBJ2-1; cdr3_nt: TGTGCCAGCAGTGACCGCCTCCGGGCGGGGGTATACAATGAGCAGTTCTTC; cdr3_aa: CASSDRLRAGVYNEQFF
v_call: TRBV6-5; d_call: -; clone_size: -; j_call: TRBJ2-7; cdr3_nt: TGTGCCAGCAGTTACGAAATTCAGGGGACCGAGCAGTACTTC; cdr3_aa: CASSYEIQGTEQYF
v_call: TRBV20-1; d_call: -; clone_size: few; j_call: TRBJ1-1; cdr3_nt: TGCAGTGCTCCTGCTTGGGGGTGGAGCACTGAAGCTTTCTTT; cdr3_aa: CSAPAWGWSTEAFF
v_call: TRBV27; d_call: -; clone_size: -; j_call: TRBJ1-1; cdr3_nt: TGTGCCAGCCGCTTATCGGGGGCGAACACTGAAGCTTTCTTT; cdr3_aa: CASRLSGANTEAFF
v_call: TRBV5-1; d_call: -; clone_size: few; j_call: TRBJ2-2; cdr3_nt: TGCGCCAGCAGCCCCGATCCCCAAAGCACCGGGGAGCTGTTTTTT; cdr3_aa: CASSPDPQSTGELFF
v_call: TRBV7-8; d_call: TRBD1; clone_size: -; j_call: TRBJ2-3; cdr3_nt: TGTGCCAGCAGCTCCCTGGGGACAGGGCTGACAGATACGCAGTATTTT; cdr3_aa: CASSSLGTGLTDTQYF
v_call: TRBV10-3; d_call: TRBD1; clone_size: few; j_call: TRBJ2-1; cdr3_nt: TGTGCCATCAGCAAACAGGGGGCCACTTACAATGAGCAGTTCTTC; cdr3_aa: CAISKQGATYNEQFF
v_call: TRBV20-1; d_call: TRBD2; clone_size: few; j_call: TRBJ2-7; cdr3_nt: TGCAGTGCTCCCCCTTTATTAGCGGGAGATTACGAGCAGTACTTC; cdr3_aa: CSAPPLLAGDYEQYF
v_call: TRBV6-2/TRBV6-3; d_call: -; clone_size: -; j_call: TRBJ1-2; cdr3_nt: TGTGCCAGCAGCATCTATGGCTACACCTTC; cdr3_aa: CASSIYGYTF
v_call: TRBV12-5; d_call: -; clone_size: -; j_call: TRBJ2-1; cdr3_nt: TGTGCTAATGCCCAGAATGAGCAGTTCTTC; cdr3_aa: CANAQNEQFF
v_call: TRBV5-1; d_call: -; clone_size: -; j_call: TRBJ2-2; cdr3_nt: TGCGCCAGCAGCTTGTTCGCCCAGCCTAACACCGGGGAGCTGTTTTTT; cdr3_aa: CASSLFAQPNTGELFF
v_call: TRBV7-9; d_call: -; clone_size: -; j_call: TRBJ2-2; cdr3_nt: TGTGCCAGCAGCTTGGGGGTATTAACCGGGGAGCTGTTTTTT; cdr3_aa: CASSLGVLTGELFF
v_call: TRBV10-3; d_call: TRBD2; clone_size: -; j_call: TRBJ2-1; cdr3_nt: TGTGCCATCGCGGACTCGGGACTAGCGGGAGTAACGGAGCAGTTCTTC; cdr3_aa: CAIADSGLAGVTEQFF
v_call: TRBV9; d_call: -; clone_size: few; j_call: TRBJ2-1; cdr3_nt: TGTGCCAGCAGCGTTGGGACTCCCAGTGAGCAGTTCTTC; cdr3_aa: CASSVGTPSEQFF
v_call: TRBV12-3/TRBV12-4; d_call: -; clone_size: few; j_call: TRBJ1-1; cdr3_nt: TGTGCCAGCAGAAATGACAGCAAGAACACTGAAGCTTTCTTT; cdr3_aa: CASRNDSKNTEAFF
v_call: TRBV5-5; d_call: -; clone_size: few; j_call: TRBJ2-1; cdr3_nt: TGTGCCAGCAGGGTCCGTTTGGCTAGCTCCTACAATGAGCAGTTCTTC; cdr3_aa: CASRVRLASSYNEQFF
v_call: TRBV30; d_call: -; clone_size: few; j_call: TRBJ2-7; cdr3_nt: TGTGCCTGGAGCATCGGATTGGCCTACGAGCAGTACTTC; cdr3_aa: CAWSIGLAYEQYF